This note documents a single T cell receptor beta chain sequence. Its antigen is unidentified. PCR was performed a second time for 7 to 11 cycles using a sample-barcoded 5' primer and a J-beta primer mix. TCRdb reanalysed the 5' RACE reads using MiXCR and keeps one entry per CDR3 protein. The sample lists 540,000 or so distinct CDR3 sequences; under 55% were seen once. Germline loops: CDR1 MDHEN, CDR2 SYDVKM. The CDR3 runs 16 residues. V dropped 6 bases and J dropped 3; count of bases not matched to a gene: 11. The donors, all healthy, were Caucasians living in Russia, aged roughly 6 to 95. This specimen belongs to a study of blood T cells in healthy people across ages. The study's findings and limits: Relative to aged donors, long-lived donors carried more naive CD4+ cells and displayed higher diversity. TCR beta diversity per million T cells fell roughly linearly with age. TCR beta diversity was tightly associated with the proportion of naive T cells.

Material for sequencing was blood. V and J are TRBV28 and TRBJ2-7; 10 nucleotides line up with TRBD1. The receptor was isolated from a man older than 75 in good health. The CDR3 spells CASSLYNRDRGYEQYF. The CDR3 DNA reads TGTGCCAGCAGCCTCTACAACCGGGACAGGGGCTACGAGCAGTACTTC.